This T cell receptor beta chain derives from a study of blood T cell repertoires in COVID-19. Background on the study: T cells, B-cell-depleted T cells, or PBMCs provided the cDNA or gDNA that served as material.

The CDR3 covers 14 residues. CDR1 SGDLS and CDR2 YYNGEE come from the germline V gene. V was pared by 4 bases and J by 2 bases, with 4 bases of the junction left unmatched. Profiling relied on immunoSEQ multiplex PCR, and the TCRdb table lists in-frame clones only, not all of them. The sample contains more than 55,000 clones, under 85% of which appear only once. The receptor's source is a woman aged 45 to 65 with active or convalescent COVID-19. The rearrangement links TRBV9 to TRBJ1-2; TRBD1 agrees at 8 bases. Input material: peripheral blood. The CDR3 bases are TGTGCCAGCAGCCCGAGGACAGGGAACTATGGCTACACCTTC. This encodes CASSPRTGNYGYTF.